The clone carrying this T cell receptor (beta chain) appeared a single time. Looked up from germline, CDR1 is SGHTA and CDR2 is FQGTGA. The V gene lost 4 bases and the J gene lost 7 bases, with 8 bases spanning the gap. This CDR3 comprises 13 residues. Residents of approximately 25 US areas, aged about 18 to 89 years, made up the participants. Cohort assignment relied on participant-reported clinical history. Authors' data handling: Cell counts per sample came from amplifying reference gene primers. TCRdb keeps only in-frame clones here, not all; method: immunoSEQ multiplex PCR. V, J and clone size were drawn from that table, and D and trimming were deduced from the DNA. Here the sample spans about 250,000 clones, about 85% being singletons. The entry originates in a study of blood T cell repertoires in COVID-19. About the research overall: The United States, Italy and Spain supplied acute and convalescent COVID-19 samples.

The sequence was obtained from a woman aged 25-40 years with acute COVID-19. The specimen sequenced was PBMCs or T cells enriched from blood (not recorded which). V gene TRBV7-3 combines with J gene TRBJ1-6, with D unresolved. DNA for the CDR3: TGTGCCAGCAGCTCCTCAGTGAATTCACCCCTCCACTTT. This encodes CASSSSVNSPLHF.